One sample yielded the 9 T cell receptor beta chains listed below, sequenced in a study of blood T cells in healthy people across ages. Alongside a J-beta primer mix, a sample-barcoded 5' primer served in a second PCR lasting about 7 to 11 cycles. TCRdb analysed the 5' RACE reads with MiXCR anew, one entry per CDR3 protein. The data hold about 1.4 million distinct CDR3 sequences, with 59% observed a single time. Sequenced sample: blood. All receptors come from a young man in good health.

This clonotype was seen a handful of times. The J gene is TRBJ2-7, the V gene TRBV29-1, with D maybe TRBD1 (5 bases). Germline V CDR1 and CDR2: SQVTM, ANQGSEA. The CDR3 spans 15 residues. V gave up 4 bases and J gave up 2 bases, with 18 bases separating them. In DNA form, the CDR3 reads TGCAGCGTTGGTTCGTTAGGGGCCCCACCCTACGAGCAGTACTTC. Its translation is CSVGSLGAPPYEQYF.

The V gene is TRBV3-1, the J gene TRBJ1-2, with D possibly being TRBD1 (5 bases). Trimming removed 5 bases from V and 3 bases from J, with 16 bases in between. The CDR3 is 15 amino acids. Germline lookup yields CDR1 LGHDT and CDR2 YNNKEL (reference sequence). The CDR3 region is CASSIQATVDYGYTF. The DNA for the CDR3 is TGTGCCAGCAGCATTCAAGCGACAGTGGACTATGGCTACACCTTC.

This clonotype occurred a few times. The chain has TRBV25-1 and TRBJ1-4; D perhaps matches TRBD1 (5 bases). CDR1 MGHDK and CDR2 SYGVNS come from the germline V gene. The CDR3 is 14 residues long. Trimming took off 3 bases at V and 2 bases at J, with 7 bases between the two ends. Here the CDR3 reads CASSDRGTNEKLFF. CDR3 coding DNA: TGTGCCAGCAGTGATCGGGGGACTAATGAAAAACTGTTTTTT. The full variable domain, with the rest looked up from reference TRBV25-1 and TRBJ1-4, is EADIYQTPRYLVIGTGKKITLECSQTMGHDKMYWYQQDPGMELHLIHYSYGVNSTEKGDLSSESTVSRIRTEHFPLTLESARPSHTSQYLCASSDRGTNEKLFFGSGTQLSVL.

This clonotype was picked up a small number of times. J is TRBJ2-1 and V is TRBV27, with D maybe TRBD2 (5 bases). V shed 5 bases and J shed 2 bases, with 19 bases lying between them. Looked up from germline, CDR1 is MNHEY and CDR2 is SMNVEV (reference sequence). CDR3 length equals 17 residues. CDR3 DNA sequence: TGTGCCAGCAGTCAAATTCTTCAGCGGAGAACCTACAATGAGCAGTTCTTC. This encodes CASSQILQRRTYNEQFF.

The table lists this clonotype with a count of one. The chain links TRBV6-6 to TRBJ2-1, with D perhaps assigned TRBD1 or TRBD2 (6 bases each). The V gene lost 2 bases and the J gene lost 9 bases, with 8 bases spanning the gap. Germline lookup yields CDR1 MNHNY and CDR2 SVGAGI (reference sequence). There are 12 residues in the CDR3. CDR3 region: CASSYEGGEQFF. In DNA form, the CDR3 reads TGTGCCAGCAGTTACGAGGGGGGTGAGCAGTTCTTC.

Here the CDR3 DNA reads TGTGCCAGCAGCGGTCCGGGACTAGCACCTTTGGGGTATTTT. Protein: CASSGPGLAPLGYF. The J gene is TRBJ2-3, the V gene TRBV7-9, with 9 bases aligning to TRBD2. The CDR3 contains 14 residues. Germline V CDR1 and CDR2: SEHNR, FQNEAQ (reference sequence). V lost 5 bases, J lost 14 bases, and 14 bases stayed unmatched.

This sequence joins TRBV7-8 and TRBJ2-3, with TRBD2 matching 9 bases. CDR3 length equals 17 residues. The germline V gene encodes CDR1 SGHVS and CDR2 FQNEAQ. V trimming: 4 bases; J trimming: 2 bases; junction bases outside the gene matches: 10. CDR3 bases: TGTGCCAGCAGCTCCTTTATAGCGGGAGTCCACACAGATACGCAGTATTTT. Residues: CASSSFIAGVHTDTQYF. The full variable domain, in which reference TRBV7-8 and TRBJ2-3 provide the parts outside the CDR3, is GAGVSQSPRYKVAKRGQDVALRCDPISGHVSLFWYQQALGQGPEFLTYFQNEAQLDKSGLPSDRFFAERPEGSVSTLKIQRTQQEDSAVYLCASSSFIAGVHTDTQYFGPGTRLTVL.

The V gene is TRBV10-2, the J gene TRBJ2-5; D is ambiguous. The J call may be mistaken, given a closer DNA end match to TRBJ2-7. Germline V gene lookup returns CDR1 WSHSY and CDR2 SAAADI. This CDR3 is built from 11 residues. The CDR3 DNA follows: TGCGCCAGTTCACCCCGAGCCGAGCAGTACTTC. It translates to CASSPRAEQYF.

This chain joins TRBV5-1 and TRBJ1-6; a possible D gene is TRBD1 (6 bases). There are 16 residues in the CDR3. V gave up 4 bases and J gave up 9 bases, with 20 bases separating them. In germline, CDR1 is SGHRS, CDR2 YFSETQ. The CDR3 DNA follows: TGCGCCAGCAGCCGGGAGGTACAGGGATCGGGTTCACCCCTCCACTTT. Protein: CASSREVQGSGSPLHF.